The 18 T cell receptor beta chains given below trace back to one sample, sequenced in a study of shared clonotypes between healthy human individuals. Data came from immunoSEQ multiplex PCR; TCRdb stores just in-frame clones and leaves some out. This sample has about 450,000 clones; roughly 80% occur once, and the top ten carry 13%. The source material was PBMCs. The receptors were gathered from a woman aged 40-49 years in good health. Some clones in this sample may be carry-over from other donors' samples.

The chain links TRBV28 to TRBJ2-7; 7 bases align to TRBD1. J gave up 3 bases and V 4 bases, and 12 bases lay outside the gene matches. The germline CDR1 and CDR2 sequences are MDHEN and SYDVKM. The CDR3 sequence is 16 residues long. The CDR3 reads CASSSYRGSPLYEQYF. The CDR3, as DNA: TGTGCCAGCAGTTCCTACAGGGGTTCCCCCCTCTACGAGCAGTACTTC. The variable domain in full, completed from reference TRBV28 and TRBJ2-7, reads DVKVTQSSRYLVKRTGEKVFLECVQDMDHENMFWYRQDPGLGLRLIYFSYDVKMKEKGDIPEGYSVSREKKERFSLILESASTNQTSMYLCASSSYRGSPLYEQYFGPGTRLTVT.

This chain connects TRBV6-4 to TRBJ2-3, with 7 bases fitting TRBD2. The CDR3 has 15 residues. After removal of 0 bases from V and 9 bases from J, the junction contained 9 bases not matched to a gene. Germline loops: CDR1 MRHNA, CDR2 SNTAGT. The CDR3 bases are TGTGCCAGCAGTGACTCTAGTGAGGGAGGGTCCACGCAGTATTTT. Its protein product is CASSDSSEGGSTQYF.

This chain uses TRBV19 with TRBJ1-3; possibly TRBD1 for D (5 bases). Between the trimmed V and J ends, which lost 6 bases and 5 bases, there was a span of 11 bases. CDR3 length: 13 residues. CDR1 is LNHDA and CDR2 is SQIVND in the germline V gene (reference sequence). CDR3: CASSPQGRNTIYF. The CDR3 region has the DNA TGTGCCAGTAGCCCGCAGGGAAGAAACACCATATATTTT.

This chain uses TRBV9 with TRBJ2-7; 9 positions agree with TRBD2. V lost 4 bases, J lost 2 bases, and 4 bases stayed unmatched. CDR3 length equals 14 residues. Looked up from germline, CDR1 is SGDLS and CDR2 is YYNGEE. The CDR3 DNA reads TGTGCCAGCAGCCTAGCGGGACGTCCCTACGAGCAGTACTTC. Amino acids: CASSLAGRPYEQYF.

J is TRBJ1-4 and V is TRBV5-1; 10 bases agree with TRBD1. The CDR3 is made up of 17 amino acids. V lost 0 bases to trimming and J lost 8 bases; unmatched junction nucleotides: 10. Germline assignment: CDR1 SGHRS and CDR2 YFSETQ. The DNA for the CDR3 is TGCGCCAGCAGCTTGGCTCCCCCCGGGACAGGGGACGAAAAACTGTTTTTT. It specifies CASSLAPPGTGDEKLFF.

The chain has TRBV19 and TRBJ2-3; D is unresolved. The V end was cut by 3 bases, the J end by 1 base, with 11 bases between. The germline CDR1 and CDR2 sequences are LNHDA and SQIVND (reference sequence). The CDR3 totals 15 residues. The CDR3 spells CASSIARQGTDTQYF. CDR3 in DNA: TGTGCCAGTAGTATCGCCAGGCAGGGCACAGATACGCAGTATTTT.

V is TRBV12-5 and J is TRBJ1-2; D might be TRBD1 (5 bases). With 0 bases removed from V and 4 bases from J, the gap between germline ends came to 12 bases. The length of the CDR3 is 15 residues. Germline CDR1 and CDR2: LGHNT and FRNRAP. The CDR3 loop reads CASGLVSGGTYGYTF. The CDR3 bases are TGTGCTAGTGGTTTGGTATCTGGGGGAACCTATGGCTACACCTTC.

The chain has TRBV5-1 and TRBJ1-1; unclear D gene. V lost 2 bases and J 1 base, leaving 6 bases between the germline ends. CDR1 and CDR2 from the germline V gene are SGHRS and YFSETQ. The CDR3 sequence is 13 residues long. As DNA, the CDR3 is TGCGCCAGCAGCTTCGCGGGGAACACTGAAGCTTTCTTT. As protein: CASSFAGNTEAFF.

The chain links TRBV30 to TRBJ2-2, with no clear D. The germline V and J ends were trimmed by 4 bases and 4 bases, with 10 bases remaining between them. This CDR3 comprises 13 residues. The V gene's germline CDR1 is GTSNPN and CDR2 SVGIG (reference sequence). CDR3 protein: CAWNRVSTGELFF. DNA of the CDR3: TGTGCCTGGAATAGGGTTTCCACCGGGGAGCTGTTTTTT.

V gene TRBV6-4 combines with J gene TRBJ2-3; D possibly corresponds to TRBD2 (6 bases). Looked up from germline, CDR1 is MRHNA and CDR2 is SNTAGT. The CDR3 spans 17 residues. The germline V and J ends were trimmed by 3 bases and 6 bases, with 22 bases remaining between them. The CDR3 nucleotides read TGTGCCAGCAGTGAATCGACTAGACGCCATGAAAGGGATACGCAGTATTTT. Protein: CASSESTRRHERDTQYF.

This chain uses TRBV30 with TRBJ2-1; possibly TRBD2 for D (5 bases). The CDR3 consists of 11 residues. V was trimmed by 3 bases and J by 8 bases, leaving 8 bases between them. Germline lookup yields CDR1 GTSNPN and CDR2 SVGIG (reference sequence). CDR3 protein: CAWRRVYEQFF. The CDR3 DNA reads as TGTGCCTGGAGGAGGGTGTATGAGCAGTTCTTC.

The genes are TRBV11-2 and TRBJ2-7, with D perhaps TRBD1 (5 bases). The CDR3 covers 16 residues. CDR1 SGHAT and CDR2 FQNNGV come from the germline V gene. V was shortened by 0 bases and J by 2 bases, with 14 bases between the two germline ends. CDR3 DNA: TGTGCCAGCAGCTTAGACCCTGACAGCGTAGCCTACGAGCAGTACTTC. It is translated as CASSLDPDSVAYEQYF.

The CDR3 is CASSLGLSVAGELFF. DNA of the CDR3: TGCGCCAGCAGCCTAGGACTAAGCGTTGCCGGGGAGCTGTTTTTT. This sequence joins TRBV4-1 and TRBJ2-2; tentatively, D is TRBD2 (6 bases). Per the germline V gene, CDR1 is MGHRA and CDR2 is YSYEKL. V lost 4 bases and J lost 6, with 15 bases in between. The length of the CDR3 is 15 residues.

The V and J genes are TRBV27 and TRBJ2-3; 7 bases agree with TRBD2. Germline V gene lookup returns CDR1 MNHEY and CDR2 SMNVEV (reference sequence). This CDR3 spans 14 amino acids. Losses at the gene ends were 5 bases for V and 4 bases for J; bases not matched to a gene: 6. CDR3 nucleotides: TGTGCCAGCAGTCCGGGACTAAGGCCAGATACGCAGTATTTT. Encoded protein: CASSPGLRPDTQYF.

In its sample, this clone was seen a few times. V usage is TRBV11-2 and J usage is TRBJ2-7, with D perhaps TRBD2 (6 bases). The V end lost 3 bases, the J end lost 0 bases, and 9 bases lay between the germline ends. The CDR3 has 14 residues. Germline V lookup: CDR1 SGHAT, CDR2 FQNNGV. The CDR3 nucleotides read TGTGCCAGCAGCTTGGGACTCCTCTCCTACGAGCAGTACTTC. It specifies CASSLGLLSYEQYF.

This chain uses TRBV14 with TRBJ2-1, with no clear D. The germline V gene has CDR1 SGHDN and CDR2 FVKESK. The CDR3 spans 12 residues. Trimming removed 1 base at V and 9 bases at J, with 7 bases between. CDR3 loop: CASSQASVEQFF. CDR3 sequence (DNA): TGTGCCAGCAGCCAAGCAAGCGTTGAGCAGTTCTTC. Combining the CDR3 with reference TRBV14 and TRBJ2-1 gives the whole variable domain EAGVTQFPSHSVIEKGQTVTLRCDPISGHDNLYWYRRVMGKEIKFLLHFVKESKQDESGMPNNRFLAERTGGTYSTLKVQPAELEDSGVYFCASSQASVEQFFGPGTRLTVL.

The chain is built from TRBV28 and TRBJ2-7; D perhaps matches TRBD1 (5 bases). Germline V CDR1 and CDR2: MDHEN, SYDVKM. The V gene lost 6 bases and the J gene lost 5 bases, with 20 bases spanning the gap. The CDR3 is made up of 15 amino acids. CDR3: CASSSPGQGSDEQYF. The CDR3 DNA reads as TGTGCCAGCAGCTCCCCCGGGCAGGGAAGCGACGAGCAGTACTTC.

The chain recombines TRBV28 with TRBJ2-2, with D unresolved. The V end was cut by 3 bases, the J end by 1 base, with 9 bases between. The CDR3 has 15 residues. Germline loops: CDR1 MDHEN, CDR2 SYDVKM. DNA for the CDR3: TGTGCCAGCAGTTTTTCCAGGAAGAACACCGGGGAGCTGTTTTTT. Translating gives CASSFSRKNTGELFF.